This T cell receptor (beta chain) came from a study of T cell responses to AZD1222 COVID-19 vaccine. General study points: Just a handful of people given AZD1222 tested seropositive at baseline. Repertoires were obtained only post-peak T cell response.

Of note for this clone: Its antigen is currently unknown.

From germline, CDR1 is SNHLY and CDR2 FYNNEI. This CDR3 is 17 amino acids long. The ends were cut back, 4 bases at V and 1 base at J, with 14 bases in the middle. The table came from immunoSEQ multiplex PCR; TCRdb's copy has only in-frame clones and leaves some out. The sample lists 120,000 to 150,000 clones; around 89% were seen once. The clonotype originates from an adult in good health. The rearrangement joins TRBV2 to TRBJ1-6; a possible D gene is TRBD1 (6 bases). The material sequenced was peripheral blood, taken on day 0 of AZD1222 vaccination. The CDR3 sequence is CASSGPDRPSYNSPLHF. The DNA of the CDR3 is TGTGCCAGCAGTGGACCAGACAGGCCATCCTATAATTCACCCCTCCACTTT.